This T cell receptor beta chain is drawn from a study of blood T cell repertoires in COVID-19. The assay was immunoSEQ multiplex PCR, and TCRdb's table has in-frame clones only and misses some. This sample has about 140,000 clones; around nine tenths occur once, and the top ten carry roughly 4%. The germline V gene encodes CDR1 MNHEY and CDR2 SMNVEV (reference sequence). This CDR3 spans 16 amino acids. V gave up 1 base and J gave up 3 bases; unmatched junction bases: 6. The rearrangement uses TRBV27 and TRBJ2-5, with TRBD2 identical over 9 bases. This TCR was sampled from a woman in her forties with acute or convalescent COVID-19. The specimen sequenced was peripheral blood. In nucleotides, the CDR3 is TGTGCCAGCAGTTTATATCAGCTAGCGGGGAAAGAGACCCAGTACTTC. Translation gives CASSLYQLAGKETQYF.